This T cell receptor beta chain was sequenced for a study of T cell repertoires in cytomegalovirus infection. Each CDR3 protein gets one entry after TCRdb re-called the reads with MiXCR. The sample contains a few hundred thousand distinct CDR3 sequences, roughly a third of which appear only once. Details on this clonotype: Its antigen is as yet unknown.

General study findings and limits: The response measured ex vivo was dominated by TCR beta clonotypes (HLA-C-restricted and CMV-specific).

The receptor comes from a human donor in good health (CMV status not recorded). Some clones in this sample may be carry-over from other donors' samples. The sequenced sample was cultured PBMCs, obtained from culture after CMV antigen stimulation.

CDR3 coding DNA: TGCGCCAGCAGCCCTATCGGGGGACAGGGGGTGAATGAGCAGTTCTTC. The encoded protein is CASSPIGGQGVNEQFF. The chain joins TRBV5-1 to TRBJ2-1, with 11 bases identical to TRBD1. The V segment lost 4 bases and the J segment 7 bases; nucleotides outside the gene matches: 10. This CDR3 region has 16 residues. Germline-derived CDR1 and CDR2 are SGHRS and YFSETQ.